A selection of T cell receptor beta chains follows, all from one sample in a study of blood T cell repertoires in COVID-19. Sequencing was performed with immunoSEQ multiplex PCR; in TCRdb, only in-frame clones are kept and a portion is missing. The sample contains 230,000 or so clones, more than 70% of which appear only once. Sequences were obtained from peripheral blood. The receptors stem from a man in his forties or fifties with active or convalescent COVID-19. The CDR3 runs from the conserved cysteine through the conserved F or W. A D gene is named only where the DNA matches it firmly. Some rows have no size entry. The others give once, few or many, or a class for an expanded clone.

J: TRBJ1-2
size: NA
V: TRBV7-2
D: NA
DNA: TGTGCCAGCAGCCGGACAGTTTTATACACCTTC
CDR3: CASSRTVLYTF

J: TRBJ1-2
size: NA
V: TRBV24-1
D: TRBD1
DNA: TGTGCCACCAGTGTGTCAGGGGGCCTTGGCTACACCTTC
CDR3: CATSVSGGLGYTF

J: TRBJ1-2
size: NA
V: TRBV6-5
D: TRBD1
DNA: TGTGCCAGCAGTTACTCACAGGGGGGTCTGGCTGGCTACACCTTC
CDR3: CASSYSQGGLAGYTF

J: TRBJ1-4
size: few
V: TRBV2
D: NA
DNA: TGTGCCAGCAATAGGCAGGGTCTTAATGAAAAACTGTTTTTT
CDR3: CASNRQGLNEKLFF

J: TRBJ1-3
size: once
V: TRBV19
D: NA
DNA: TGTGCCACCTCGGGGGGGGTACTCGCGGGGCCCCACTCTGGAAACACCATATATTTT
CDR3: CATSGGVLAGPHSGNTIYF

J: TRBJ2-2
size: NA
V: TRBV6-2/TRBV6-3
D: TRBD1
DNA: TGTGCCAGCAGTTTATTGGGACAGCCGAACACCGGGGAGCTGTTTTTT
CDR3: CASSLLGQPNTGELFF

J: TRBJ2-7
size: NA
V: TRBV19
D: NA
DNA: TGTGCCAGTAGTGCCTCCGCGACAGCCCTCCCCTACGAGCAGTACTTC
CDR3: CASSASATALPYEQYF

J: TRBJ1-3
size: NA
V: TRBV6-1
D: NA
DNA: TGTGCCAGCAGTGAGGCCCTTTATCCCACCATATATTTT
CDR3: CASSEALYPTIYF

J: TRBJ2-7
size: NA
V: TRBV6-1
D: NA
DNA: TGTGCCAGCAGTGTCCGTGGCCGCGGGGAGTATTTCGAGCAGTACTTC
CDR3: CASSVRGRGEYFEQYF

J: TRBJ2-5
size: NA
V: TRBV27
D: TRBD1
DNA: TGTGCCACCGGAAGACAGGGCGGGACCCAGTACTTC
CDR3: CATGRQGGTQYF

J: TRBJ1-1
size: NA
V: TRBV7-9
D: TRBD1
DNA: TGTGCCAGCAGCTCCGGACAGGACGTAGCTTTCTTT
CDR3: CASSSGQDVAFF

J: TRBJ2-7
size: NA
V: TRBV7-6
D: NA
DNA: TGTGCCAGCAGACAGGGCAGCCAGAGCTCCTACGAGCAGTACTTC
CDR3: CASRQGSQSSYEQYF

J: TRBJ1-6
size: NA
V: TRBV6-5
D: TRBD1
DNA: TGTGCCAGCAGAATGGGACAGGGCTCTAATTCACCCCTCCACTTT
CDR3: CASRMGQGSNSPLHF

J: TRBJ2-7
size: few
V: TRBV4-1
D: TRBD2
DNA: TGCGCCAGCAGCTCTCCTGGGGGGGTCTACGAGCAGTACTTC
CDR3: CASSSPGGVYEQYF

J: TRBJ2-2
size: once
V: TRBV30
D: NA
DNA: TGTGCCTGGAGGTCGGGGACCGGGGAGCTGTTTTTT
CDR3: CAWRSGTGELFF

J: TRBJ1-2
size: NA
V: TRBV12-3/TRBV12-4
D: TRBD1
DNA: TGTGCCAGCAGGGACAGGAGCCGAAATGGCTACACCTTC
CDR3: CASRDRSRNGYTF

J: TRBJ2-3
size: NA
V: TRBV5-4
D: NA
DNA: TGTGCCAGCAGCCAGAGAGACTTAGACACAGATACGCAGTATTTT
CDR3: CASSQRDLDTDTQYF

J: TRBJ1-1
size: NA
V: TRBV30
D: NA
DNA: TGTGCCTGCTTTATGCAAGAGAGCACTGAAGCTTTCTTT
CDR3: CACFMQESTEAFF

J: TRBJ1-1
size: NA
V: TRBV19
D: NA
DNA: TGTGCCAGTAGTCCCTTCGGTATGGACACTGAAGCTTTCTTT
CDR3: CASSPFGMDTEAFF

J: TRBJ2-7
size: NA
V: TRBV18
D: TRBD2
DNA: TGTGCCAGCTCACCACAAGGAGCGGGATGGGACGAGCAGTACTTC
CDR3: CASSPQGAGWDEQYF

J: TRBJ2-1
size: NA
V: TRBV28
D: NA
DNA: TGTGCCAGCAGCTCCTTAGCAGGGGCGGATGAGCAGTTCTTC
CDR3: CASSSLAGADEQFF

J: TRBJ2-1
size: few
V: TRBV9
D: TRBD2
DNA: TGTGCCAGCAGCGCAGCTAGCGGGGTAGGGGAGCAGTTCTTC
CDR3: CASSAASGVGEQFF

J: TRBJ1-2
size: NA
V: TRBV29-1
D: TRBD1
DNA: TGCAGCGTTGGGACAGGGGCCGCCACTAACTATGGCTACACCTTC
CDR3: CSVGTGAATNYGYTF

J: TRBJ1-6
size: NA
V: TRBV6-2/TRBV6-3
D: TRBD1
DNA: TGTGCCAGCAGTCGAACCTACCGGGACAGGGGTTCACCCCTCCACTTT
CDR3: CASSRTYRDRGSPLHF

J: TRBJ1-6
size: few
V: TRBV14
D: TRBD1
DNA: TGTGCCAGCAGCCAAGAGGGGACAGGGTATTCACCCCTCCACTTT
CDR3: CASSQEGTGYSPLHF

J: TRBJ1-4
size: few
V: TRBV30
D: NA
DNA: TGTGCCTGGAGTGGCCTAGGGGCAACTAATGAAAAACTGTTTTTT
CDR3: CAWSGLGATNEKLFF

J: TRBJ2-7
size: NA
V: TRBV6-1
D: NA
DNA: TGTGCCAGCAGTGAAGGCGCCGGGAGCCTCTACGAGCAGTACTTC
CDR3: CASSEGAGSLYEQYF

J: TRBJ2-7
size: NA
V: TRBV15
D: TRBD1
DNA: TGTGCCACCAGCAGAGGTGGACAGGGGGCTCTTGAGCAGTACTTC
CDR3: CATSRGGQGALEQYF

J: TRBJ1-6
size: few
V: TRBV21-1
D: NA
DNA: TGTGCCAGCAGCAAATTGGGCGGGGGGGATTCACCCCTCCACTTT
CDR3: CASSKLGGGDSPLHF

J: TRBJ2-1
size: NA
V: TRBV7-2
D: NA
DNA: TGTGCCAGCAGCTTAGTTTCAGGGGCGGCCCATGAGCAGTTCTTC
CDR3: CASSLVSGAAHEQFF

J: TRBJ1-6
size: NA
V: TRBV18
D: NA
DNA: TGTGCCAGCTCACCTGATTCGGGGGTTAATAATTCACCCCTCCACTTT
CDR3: CASSPDSGVNNSPLHF

J: TRBJ1-2
size: NA
V: TRBV4-1
D: NA
DNA: TGCGCCAGCAGCCAATTACAGGGTTTGGACTATGGCTACACCTTC
CDR3: CASSQLQGLDYGYTF

J: TRBJ2-1
size: NA
V: TRBV12-5
D: TRBD2
DNA: TGTGCTAGTGGGCCCCCTAGCGGGGGGTACAATGAGCAGTTCTTC
CDR3: CASGPPSGGYNEQFF

J: TRBJ2-6
size: NA
V: TRBV5-8
D: NA
DNA: TGTGCCAGCAGCATGATTGGGGGGGCTTCGGCTGGGGCCAACGTCCTGACTTTC
CDR3: CASSMIGGASAGANVLTF

J: TRBJ1-2
size: NA
V: TRBV30
D: NA
DNA: TGTGCCTGGAGCGGGGGTCTTGACTATGGCTACACCTTC
CDR3: CAWSGGLDYGYTF

J: TRBJ2-4
size: NA
V: TRBV18
D: NA
DNA: TGTGCCAGCTCACTTCAGGGAAGGGGCATTCAGTACTTC
CDR3: CASSLQGRGIQYF

J: TRBJ1-1
size: NA
V: TRBV19
D: NA
DNA: TGTGCCAGTAGTATTATAGGCGGTAACACTGAAGCTTTCTTT
CDR3: CASSIIGGNTEAFF

J: TRBJ1-1
size: NA
V: TRBV30
D: NA
DNA: TGTGCCTGGAGTGTACTTCTTGAAGCTTTCTTT
CDR3: CAWSVLLEAFF

J: TRBJ2-5
size: NA
V: TRBV2
D: TRBD2
DNA: TGTGCCAGCAGTGAAATTTGGGGGACTACAGAGACCCAGTACTTC
CDR3: CASSEIWGTTETQYF

J: TRBJ2-3
size: NA
V: TRBV5-1
D: TRBD2
DNA: TGCGCCAGCAGCAGGAGCGGGAGAGGCACAGATACGCAGTATTTT
CDR3: CASSRSGRGTDTQYF

J: TRBJ2-4
size: once
V: TRBV5-4
D: TRBD1
DNA: TGTGCCAGCAGCTTGGGGGACAGAAAAAACATTCAGTACTTC
CDR3: CASSLGDRKNIQYF

J: TRBJ2-7
size: NA
V: TRBV5-1
D: NA
DNA: TGCGCCAGCAGCTTGGGGCCGCTCTACGAGCAGTACTTC
CDR3: CASSLGPLYEQYF

J: TRBJ1-1
size: NA
V: TRBV19
D: TRBD1
DNA: TGTGCCAGTAGTGATGACAGGGGGCTCGACACTGAAGCTTTCTTT
CDR3: CASSDDRGLDTEAFF

J: TRBJ1-6
size: NA
V: TRBV28
D: NA
DNA: TGTGCCAGCAGACAAGGGTTCCAGGGTTCACCCCTCCACTTT
CDR3: CASRQGFQGSPLHF

J: TRBJ1-2
size: once
V: TRBV6-5
D: NA
DNA: TGTGCCAGCAGTTACTCCCGACTGTCTGGCGGCTACACCTTC
CDR3: CASSYSRLSGGYTF

J: TRBJ2-2
size: NA
V: TRBV6-2/TRBV6-3
D: TRBD2
DNA: TGTGCCAGCAGTTATTGGCTAGCGGGAGTATCATTAGACACCGGGGAGCTGTTTTTT
CDR3: CASSYWLAGVSLDTGELFF

J: TRBJ2-7
size: NA
V: TRBV4-3
D: NA
DNA: TGCGCCAGCAGCCAAGAGCGGGGGCACTATTACGAGCAGTACTTC
CDR3: CASSQERGHYYEQYF

J: TRBJ2-3
size: NA
V: TRBV5-1
D: TRBD2
DNA: TGCGCCAGCAGCCGACTAGCGGGTAACACAGATACGCAGTATTTT
CDR3: CASSRLAGNTDTQYF

J: TRBJ2-2
size: NA
V: TRBV24-1
D: NA
DNA: TGTGCCACCAGTGATACAGGGAGCGCGATTACCGGGGAGCTGTTTTTT
CDR3: CATSDTGSAITGELFF